A selection of T cell receptor beta chains follows, all from one sample in a study of blood T cell repertoires in COVID-19. Clones were read by immunoSEQ multiplex PCR, and TCRdb kept only the in-frame ones, dropping some. Of under 250,000 clones listed, 75% to 85% are singletons. Sequenced material: PBMCs or T cells enriched from blood (not recorded which). These receptors came from a woman aged 45-59 years with acute COVID-19. Both conserved end residues are part of each CDR3. D genes are given only for firm matches. The size field is filled for only some rows; it gives once, few, many or a size class.

clone size: NA
V gene: TRBV19
D gene: TRBD1
J gene: TRBJ1-6
CDR3 DNA: TGTGCCAGCTACGACAGGGTGGGCTCACCCCTCCACTTT
CDR3 protein: CASYDRVGSPLHF

clone size: NA
V gene: TRBV19
D gene: NA
J gene: TRBJ1-1
CDR3 DNA: TGTGCCAGTAGTACTAAACTAGGAGGCAGCACTGAAGCTTTCTTT
CDR3 protein: CASSTKLGGSTEAFF

clone size: NA
V gene: TRBV2
D gene: NA
J gene: TRBJ2-2
CDR3 DNA: TGTGCCAGCAGTCCAGCGGCCACCGGGGAGCTGTTTTTT
CDR3 protein: CASSPAATGELFF

clone size: NA
V gene: TRBV19
D gene: TRBD2
J gene: TRBJ2-7
CDR3 DNA: TGTGCCAGTACCTCCCGGGGGGGGACCTACGAGCAGTACTTC
CDR3 protein: CASTSRGGTYEQYF

clone size: NA
V gene: TRBV14
D gene: TRBD2
J gene: TRBJ2-2
CDR3 DNA: TGTGCCAGCAGCCAGGGAGGGACCGGGGAGCTGTTTTTT
CDR3 protein: CASSQGGTGELFF

clone size: NA
V gene: TRBV29-1
D gene: NA
J gene: TRBJ1-2
CDR3 DNA: TGCAGCGACTTGGCGGGTAGTGGCTACACCTTC
CDR3 protein: CSDLAGSGYTF

clone size: NA
V gene: TRBV19
D gene: TRBD1
J gene: TRBJ2-7
CDR3 DNA: TGTGCCAGTAGTACCCTAGGACAGGGGACCTACGAGCAGTACTTC
CDR3 protein: CASSTLGQGTYEQYF

clone size: NA
V gene: TRBV11-3
D gene: TRBD1
J gene: TRBJ1-1
CDR3 DNA: TGTGCCAGCAGCCCAGGAGACAGGGTGGGTGTGGAAGAAGCTTTCTTT
CDR3 protein: CASSPGDRVGVEEAFF

clone size: NA
V gene: TRBV14
D gene: NA
J gene: TRBJ1-1
CDR3 DNA: TGTGCCAGCAGCCAAACTAGGGCGAACACTGAAGCTTTCTTT
CDR3 protein: CASSQTRANTEAFF

clone size: NA
V gene: TRBV20-1
D gene: NA
J gene: TRBJ2-5
CDR3 DNA: TGCAGTGCTAGAAGGGAGGAGACCCAGTACTTC
CDR3 protein: CSARREETQYF

clone size: NA
V gene: TRBV9
D gene: TRBD2
J gene: TRBJ2-5
CDR3 DNA: TGTGCCAGCACTCCCGGGCGGGGACTAACGGCGGAGACCCAGTACTTC
CDR3 protein: CASTPGRGLTAETQYF

clone size: NA
V gene: TRBV7-8
D gene: NA
J gene: TRBJ2-5
CDR3 DNA: TGTGCCAGCAGCTTAGTCGGGGGGCGGGAGACCCAGTACTTC
CDR3 protein: CASSLVGGRETQYF

clone size: NA
V gene: TRBV27
D gene: TRBD1
J gene: TRBJ2-1
CDR3 DNA: TGTGCCAGCCTAGCTCAGGGGGTTAACAATGAGCAGTTCTTC
CDR3 protein: CASLAQGVNNEQFF

clone size: NA
V gene: TRBV3-1/TRBV3-2
D gene: TRBD1
J gene: TRBJ1-2
CDR3 DNA: TGTGCCAGCAGTCCCGAACAGGGGCGGAAAGTCGTTACCTTC
CDR3 protein: CASSPEQGRKVVTF

clone size: NA
V gene: TRBV18
D gene: NA
J gene: TRBJ1-6
CDR3 DNA: TGTGCCAGCTCACCAGGCGGTTATAATTCACCCCTCCACTTT
CDR3 protein: CASSPGGYNSPLHF

clone size: NA
V gene: TRBV7-2
D gene: TRBD2
J gene: TRBJ2-7
CDR3 DNA: TGTGCCAGCAGCTTCCAGCGGGGGGCAGGAGACGAGCAGTACTTC
CDR3 protein: CASSFQRGAGDEQYF

clone size: NA
V gene: TRBV19
D gene: TRBD1
J gene: TRBJ2-1
CDR3 DNA: TGTGCCAGTAGTAAGCTGGGACAGGGGGCTAATGAGCAGTTCTTC
CDR3 protein: CASSKLGQGANEQFF

clone size: once
V gene: TRBV3-1/TRBV3-2
D gene: NA
J gene: TRBJ2-1
CDR3 DNA: TGTGCCAGCAGCCAAGGACAGCGAAGTGGCAATGAGCAGTTCTTC
CDR3 protein: CASSQGQRSGNEQFF

clone size: NA
V gene: TRBV7-7
D gene: NA
J gene: TRBJ2-5
CDR3 DNA: TGTGCTAGCAGCTCTTCCATGGGCGAGACCCAGTACTTC
CDR3 protein: CASSSSMGETQYF

clone size: NA
V gene: TRBV11-3
D gene: TRBD2
J gene: TRBJ2-1
CDR3 DNA: TGTGCCAGCAGCTTAGCCCCAGTGGCGGGGGGGTACAATGAGCAGTTCTTC
CDR3 protein: CASSLAPVAGGYNEQFF

clone size: NA
V gene: TRBV5-1
D gene: NA
J gene: TRBJ2-7
CDR3 DNA: TGCGCCAGCAGCTTGGCCGGACATCCCTACGAGCAGTACTTC
CDR3 protein: CASSLAGHPYEQYF

clone size: once
V gene: TRBV10-3
D gene: TRBD1
J gene: TRBJ2-1
CDR3 DNA: TGTGCCATCAGTCCCGACAGGGTAGGGAATGAGCAGTTCTTC
CDR3 protein: CAISPDRVGNEQFF

clone size: NA
V gene: TRBV7-9
D gene: TRBD2
J gene: TRBJ2-7
CDR3 DNA: TGTGCCAGCAGCCGGACTAGCGGTCGGTACGAGCAGTACTTC
CDR3 protein: CASSRTSGRYEQYF

clone size: NA
V gene: TRBV20-1
D gene: TRBD1
J gene: TRBJ1-1
CDR3 DNA: TGCAGTGCTAGACGGGACAGGGGAGCTTTCTTT
CDR3 protein: CSARRDRGAFF

clone size: NA
V gene: TRBV14
D gene: NA
J gene: TRBJ1-2
CDR3 DNA: TGTGCCAGCAGCCCCCAGGGATATGGCTACACCTTC
CDR3 protein: CASSPQGYGYTF

clone size: NA
V gene: TRBV19
D gene: TRBD1
J gene: TRBJ1-2
CDR3 DNA: TGTGCCAGTAGCCTCTCGGGACAGGTCGCGCATGGCTACACCTTC
CDR3 protein: CASSLSGQVAHGYTF

clone size: NA
V gene: TRBV5-1
D gene: TRBD1
J gene: TRBJ1-2
CDR3 DNA: TGCGCCAGCAGCTTGGGGACAGGTTGGAACTATGGCTACACCTTC
CDR3 protein: CASSLGTGWNYGYTF

clone size: NA
V gene: TRBV30
D gene: TRBD2
J gene: TRBJ2-3
CDR3 DNA: TGTGCCTGGAGCGGACTAGCGGTTCCAGATACGCAGTATTTT
CDR3 protein: CAWSGLAVPDTQYF

clone size: once
V gene: TRBV10-3
D gene: NA
J gene: TRBJ1-1
CDR3 DNA: TGTGCCGCACTAACTGAGATGAACACTGAAGCTTTCTTT
CDR3 protein: CAALTEMNTEAFF

clone size: few
V gene: TRBV11-3
D gene: NA
J gene: TRBJ2-7
CDR3 DNA: TGTGCCAGCAGCTTGAGCGGATCGACCTACGAGCAGTACTTC
CDR3 protein: CASSLSGSTYEQYF

clone size: NA
V gene: TRBV18
D gene: NA
J gene: TRBJ1-2
CDR3 DNA: TGTGCCAGCTCACTTCGAGAGTACTATGGCTACACCTTC
CDR3 protein: CASSLREYYGYTF

clone size: few
V gene: TRBV6-2/TRBV6-3
D gene: NA
J gene: TRBJ1-2
CDR3 DNA: TGTGCCAGCAGTCCCTCAGGGTATCCCTATGGCTACACCTTC
CDR3 protein: CASSPSGYPYGYTF

clone size: NA
V gene: TRBV3-1/TRBV3-2
D gene: NA
J gene: TRBJ2-2
CDR3 DNA: TGTGCCAGCAGCCAAGATAACAGAAACACCGGGGAGCTGTTTTTT
CDR3 protein: CASSQDNRNTGELFF

clone size: NA
V gene: TRBV4-2
D gene: NA
J gene: TRBJ1-2
CDR3 DNA: TGTGCCAGCAGCCAAGGGTCGGAGGGGCGTGGGGGCTACACCTTC
CDR3 protein: CASSQGSEGRGGYTF

clone size: NA
V gene: TRBV6-5
D gene: TRBD2
J gene: TRBJ2-5
CDR3 DNA: TGTGCCAGCGCGGGACTAGCGGATGAGACCCAGTACTTC
CDR3 protein: CASAGLADETQYF

clone size: NA
V gene: TRBV10-2
D gene: NA
J gene: TRBJ1-5
CDR3 DNA: TGCGCCAGCAGTGAGTCTGGAGGTAGCAATCAGCCCCAGCATTTT
CDR3 protein: CASSESGGSNQPQHF

clone size: NA
V gene: TRBV7-2
D gene: NA
J gene: TRBJ2-7
CDR3 DNA: TGTGCCAGCAGCCCATGGCAGGGGGGCTCCTACGAGCAGTACTTC
CDR3 protein: CASSPWQGGSYEQYF

clone size: NA
V gene: TRBV7-2
D gene: NA
J gene: TRBJ2-2
CDR3 DNA: TGTGCCAGCAGCTTAGAGGGGTTCACCGGGGAGCTGTTTTTT
CDR3 protein: CASSLEGFTGELFF

clone size: NA
V gene: TRBV5-4
D gene: NA
J gene: TRBJ2-7
CDR3 DNA: TGTGCCAGCAGCTTGCGGGGTCCCTACGAGCAGTACTTC
CDR3 protein: CASSLRGPYEQYF

clone size: NA
V gene: TRBV5-1
D gene: TRBD1
J gene: TRBJ2-7
CDR3 DNA: TGCGCCAGCAGCTTGGACAGGGGGCAGTTTGTTTACGAGCAGTACTTC
CDR3 protein: CASSLDRGQFVYEQYF

clone size: NA
V gene: TRBV7-8
D gene: TRBD1
J gene: TRBJ2-7
CDR3 DNA: TGTGCCAGCAGCCTCCGGGACAGGGGGGGATACGAGCAGTACTTC
CDR3 protein: CASSLRDRGGYEQYF